This T cell receptor beta chain stems from a study of T cells after somatic rescue of genetic block. The CDR3 consists of 13 residues. With 6 bases clipped from V and 8 bases from J, the junction kept 2 bases outside the gene matches. Germline V gene data show CDR1 as MNHEY and CDR2 as SMNVEV (reference sequence). Method: immunoSEQ multiplex PCR; TCRdb's copy keeps in-frame clones and lacks some. The data hold around 57,000 clones, with 96% observed a single time. Input material: peripheral blood mononuclear cells (PBMCs). This chain uses TRBV27 with TRBJ2-1; 12 nucleotides align to TRBD2. The source of this sequence is a child younger than two. The CDR3: CASRRLAGDEQFF. DNA for the CDR3: TGTGCCAGCAGGAGACTAGCGGGAGATGAGCAGTTCTTC.